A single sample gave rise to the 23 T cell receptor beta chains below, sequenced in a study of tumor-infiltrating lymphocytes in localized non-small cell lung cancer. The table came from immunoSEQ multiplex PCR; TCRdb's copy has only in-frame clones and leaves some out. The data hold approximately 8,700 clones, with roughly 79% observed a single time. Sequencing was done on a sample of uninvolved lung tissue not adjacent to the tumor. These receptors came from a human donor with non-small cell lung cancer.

DNA of the CDR3: TGTGCCATCAGTGTCCGGGACAGGGGTCTTTACAATGAGCAGTTCTTC. It specifies CAISVRDRGLYNEQFF. The gene calls are TRBV10-3 and TRBJ2-1, with 10 bases fitting TRBD1. Germline CDR1 ENHRY, CDR2 SYGVKD. There are 16 residues in the CDR3. V shed 4 bases and J 4 bases; nucleotides not matched to a gene: 7.

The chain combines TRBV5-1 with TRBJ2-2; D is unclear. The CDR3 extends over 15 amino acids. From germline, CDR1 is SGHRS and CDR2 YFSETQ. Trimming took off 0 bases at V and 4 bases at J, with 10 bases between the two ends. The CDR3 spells CASSLVFGITGELFF. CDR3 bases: TGCGCCAGCAGCTTGGTTTTTGGAATCACCGGGGAGCTGTTTTTT. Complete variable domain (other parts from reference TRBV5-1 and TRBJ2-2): KAGVTQTPRYLIKTRGQQVTLSCSPISGHRSVSWYQQTPGQGLQFLFEYFSETQRNKGNFPGRFSGRQFSNSRSEMNVSTLELGDSALYLCASSLVFGITGELFFGEGSRLTVL.

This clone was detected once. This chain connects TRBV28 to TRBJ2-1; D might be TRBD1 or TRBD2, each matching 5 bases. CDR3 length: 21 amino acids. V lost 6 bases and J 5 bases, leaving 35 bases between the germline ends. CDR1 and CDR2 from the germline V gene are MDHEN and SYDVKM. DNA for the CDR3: TGTGCCAGCAGACTAATACCCGGAACATGGATTCAGTTTAGGGACGACAATGAGCAGTTCTTC. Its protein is CASRLIPGTWIQFRDDNEQFF.

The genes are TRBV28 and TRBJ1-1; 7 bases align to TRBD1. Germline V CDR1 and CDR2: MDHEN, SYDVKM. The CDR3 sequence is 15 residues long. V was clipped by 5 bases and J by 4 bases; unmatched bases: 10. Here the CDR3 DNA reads TGTGCCAGCAGTCAGACTGGCAGGGGGGGCACTGAAGCTTTCTTT. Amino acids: CASSQTGRGGTEAFF.

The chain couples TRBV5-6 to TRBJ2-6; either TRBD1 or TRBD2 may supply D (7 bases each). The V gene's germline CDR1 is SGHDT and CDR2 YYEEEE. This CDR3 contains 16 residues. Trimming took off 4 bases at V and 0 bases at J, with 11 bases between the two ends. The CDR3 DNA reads TGTGCCAGCAGCCAGGGGGGGTTCTCTGGGGCCAACGTCCTGACTTTC. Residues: CASSQGGFSGANVLTF.

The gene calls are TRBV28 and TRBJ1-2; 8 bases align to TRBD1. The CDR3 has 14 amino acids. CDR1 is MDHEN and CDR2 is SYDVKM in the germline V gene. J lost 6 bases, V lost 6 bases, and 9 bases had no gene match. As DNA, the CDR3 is TGTGCCAGCAGAGACCCGGGACAGGTACATGGCTACACCTTC. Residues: CASRDPGQVHGYTF.

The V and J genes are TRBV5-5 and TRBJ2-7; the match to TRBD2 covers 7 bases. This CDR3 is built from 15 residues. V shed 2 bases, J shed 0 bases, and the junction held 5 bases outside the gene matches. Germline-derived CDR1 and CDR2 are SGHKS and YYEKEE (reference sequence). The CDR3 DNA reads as TGTGCCAGCAGCTTCCTCGGGGGGAGCTCCTACGAGCAGTACTTC. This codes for CASSFLGGSSYEQYF.

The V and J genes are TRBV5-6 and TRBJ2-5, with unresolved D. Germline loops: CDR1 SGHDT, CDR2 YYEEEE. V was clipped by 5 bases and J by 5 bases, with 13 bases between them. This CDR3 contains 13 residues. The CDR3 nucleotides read TGTGCCAGCAGAATGGATTTCGGGGAGACCCAGTACTTC. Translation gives CASRMDFGETQYF.

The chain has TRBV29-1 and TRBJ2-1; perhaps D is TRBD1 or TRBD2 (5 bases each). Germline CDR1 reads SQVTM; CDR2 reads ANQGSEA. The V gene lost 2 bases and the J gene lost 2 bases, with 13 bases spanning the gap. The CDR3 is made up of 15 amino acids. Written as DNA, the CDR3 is TGCAGCGTTGAAAATGGGACGGAACCCTACAATGAGCAGTTCTTC. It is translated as CSVENGTEPYNEQFF.

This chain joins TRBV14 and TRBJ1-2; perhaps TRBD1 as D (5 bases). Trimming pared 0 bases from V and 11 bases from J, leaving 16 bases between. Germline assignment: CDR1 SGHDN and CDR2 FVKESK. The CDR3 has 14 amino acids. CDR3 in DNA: TGTGCCAGCAGCCAAGATTACGGGGTCGGGGGATACACCTTC. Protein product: CASSQDYGVGGYTF.

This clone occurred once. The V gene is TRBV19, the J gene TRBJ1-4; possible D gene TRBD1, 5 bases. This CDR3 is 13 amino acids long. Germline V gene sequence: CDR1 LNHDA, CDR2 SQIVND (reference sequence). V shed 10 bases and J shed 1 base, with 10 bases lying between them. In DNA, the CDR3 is TGTGCCATTTACGACAGAACTAATGAAAAACTGTTTTTT. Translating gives CAIYDRTNEKLFF.

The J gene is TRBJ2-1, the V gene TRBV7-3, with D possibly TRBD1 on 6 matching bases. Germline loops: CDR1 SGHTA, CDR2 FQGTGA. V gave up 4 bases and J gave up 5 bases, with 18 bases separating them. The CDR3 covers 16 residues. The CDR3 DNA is TGTGCCAGCAGCTCGGTCGGGACACGTGGAAACAATGAGCAGTTCTTC. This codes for CASSSVGTRGNNEQFF. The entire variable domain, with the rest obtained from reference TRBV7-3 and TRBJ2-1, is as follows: GAGVSQTPSNKVTEKGKYVELRCDPISGHTALYWYRQSLGQGPEFLIYFQGTGAADDSGLPNDRFFAVRPEGSVSTLKIQRTERGDSAVYLCASSSVGTRGNNEQFFGPGTRLTVL.

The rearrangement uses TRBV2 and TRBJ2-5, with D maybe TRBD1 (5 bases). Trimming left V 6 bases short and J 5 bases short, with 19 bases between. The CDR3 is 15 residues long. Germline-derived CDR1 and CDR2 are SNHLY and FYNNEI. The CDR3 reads CASSSTVRKGETQYF. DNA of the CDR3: TGTGCCAGCAGCTCCACAGTTCGTAAGGGGGAGACCCAGTACTTC. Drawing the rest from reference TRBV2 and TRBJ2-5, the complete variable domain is EPEVTQTPSHQVTQMGQEVILRCVPISNHLYFYWYRQILGQKVEFLVSFYNNEISEKSEIFDDQFSVERPDGSNFTLKIRSTKLEDSAMYFCASSSTVRKGETQYFGPGTRLLVL.

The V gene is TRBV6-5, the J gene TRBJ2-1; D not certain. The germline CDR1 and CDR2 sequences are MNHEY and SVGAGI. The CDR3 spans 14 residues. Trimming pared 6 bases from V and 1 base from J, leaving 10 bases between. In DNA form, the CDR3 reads TGTGCCAGCAGACCACATGGGTCCTACAATGAGCAGTTCTTC. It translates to CASRPHGSYNEQFF.

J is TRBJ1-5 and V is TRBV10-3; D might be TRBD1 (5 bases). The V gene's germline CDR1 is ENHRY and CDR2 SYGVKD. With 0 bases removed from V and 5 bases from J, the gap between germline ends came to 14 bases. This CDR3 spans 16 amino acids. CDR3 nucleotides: TGTGCCATCAGTGAGTCGGGGACCAGTATAGATCAGCCCCAGCATTTT. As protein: CAISESGTSIDQPQHF.

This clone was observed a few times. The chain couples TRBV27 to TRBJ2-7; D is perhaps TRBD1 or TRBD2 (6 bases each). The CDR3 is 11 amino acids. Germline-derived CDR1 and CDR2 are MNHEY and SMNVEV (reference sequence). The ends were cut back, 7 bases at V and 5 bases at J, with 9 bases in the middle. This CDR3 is CASMRGDEQYF. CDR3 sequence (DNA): TGTGCCAGCATGAGGGGGGACGAGCAGTACTTC.

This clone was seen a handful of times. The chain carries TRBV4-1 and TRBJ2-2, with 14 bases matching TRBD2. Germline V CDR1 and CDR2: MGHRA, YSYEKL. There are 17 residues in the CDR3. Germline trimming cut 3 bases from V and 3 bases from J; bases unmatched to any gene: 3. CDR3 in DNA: TGCGCCAGCAGCCATGGACTAGCGGGAGGCCACACCGGGGAGCTGTTTTTT. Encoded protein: CASSHGLAGGHTGELFF.

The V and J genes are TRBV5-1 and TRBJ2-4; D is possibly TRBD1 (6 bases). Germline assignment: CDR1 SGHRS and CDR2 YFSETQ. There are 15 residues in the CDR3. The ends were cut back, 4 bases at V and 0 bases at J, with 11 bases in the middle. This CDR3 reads CASSEQGIAKNIQYF. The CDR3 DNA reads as TGCGCCAGCAGCGAGCAGGGGATAGCCAAAAACATTCAGTACTTC. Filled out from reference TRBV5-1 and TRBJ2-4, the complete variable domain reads KAGVTQTPRYLIKTRGQQVTLSCSPISGHRSVSWYQQTPGQGLQFLFEYFSETQRNKGNFPGRFSGRQFSNSRSEMNVSTLELGDSALYLCASSEQGIAKNIQYFGAGTRLSVL.

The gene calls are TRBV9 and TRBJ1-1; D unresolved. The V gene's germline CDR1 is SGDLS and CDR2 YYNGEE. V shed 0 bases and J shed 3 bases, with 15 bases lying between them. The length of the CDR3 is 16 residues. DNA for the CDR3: TGTGCCAGCAGCGTAGACTTTGGGGTAGGGTACACTGAAGCTTTCTTT. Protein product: CASSVDFGVGYTEAFF.

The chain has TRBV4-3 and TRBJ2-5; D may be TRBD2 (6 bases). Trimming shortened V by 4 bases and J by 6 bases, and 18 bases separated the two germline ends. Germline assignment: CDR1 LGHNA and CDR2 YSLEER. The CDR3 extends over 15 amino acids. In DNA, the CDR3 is TGCGCCAGCAGCCTGGGACTTACGGGAGCGCAGACCCAGTACTTC. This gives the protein CASSLGLTGAQTQYF.

CDR3 region: CASNSVAGTDTQYF. Here the CDR3 DNA reads TGTGCCAGCAATAGCGTGGCCGGCACAGATACGCAGTATTTT. This sequence joins TRBV2 and TRBJ2-3; possibly TRBD2 for D (5 bases). Trimming pared 7 bases from V and 1 base from J, leaving 12 bases between. CDR1 SNHLY and CDR2 FYNNEI come from the germline V gene. The CDR3 is made up of 14 amino acids. The variable domain in full, with the rest retrieved from reference TRBV2 and TRBJ2-3, is EPEVTQTPSHQVTQMGQEVILRCVPISNHLYFYWYRQILGQKVEFLVSFYNNEISEKSEIFDDQFSVERPDGSNFTLKIRSTKLEDSAMYFCASNSVAGTDTQYFGPGTRLTVL.

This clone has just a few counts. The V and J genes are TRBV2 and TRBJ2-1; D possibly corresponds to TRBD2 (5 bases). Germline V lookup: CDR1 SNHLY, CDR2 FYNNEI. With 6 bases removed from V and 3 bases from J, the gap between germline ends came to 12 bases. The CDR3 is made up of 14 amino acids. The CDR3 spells CASRAGINYNEQFF. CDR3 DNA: TGTGCCAGCAGGGCCGGGATTAACTACAATGAGCAGTTCTTC. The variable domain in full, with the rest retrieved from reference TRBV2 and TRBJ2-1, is EPEVTQTPSHQVTQMGQEVILRCVPISNHLYFYWYRQILGQKVEFLVSFYNNEISEKSEIFDDQFSVERPDGSNFTLKIRSTKLEDSAMYFCASRAGINYNEQFFGPGTRLTVL.

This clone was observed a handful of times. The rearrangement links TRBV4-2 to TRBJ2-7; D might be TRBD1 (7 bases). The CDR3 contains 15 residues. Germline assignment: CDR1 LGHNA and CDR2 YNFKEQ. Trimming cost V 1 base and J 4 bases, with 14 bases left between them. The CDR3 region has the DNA TGTGCCAGCAGCCAAGGAGCAGGGGGGCGGTACGAGCAGTACTTC. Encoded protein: CASSQGAGGRYEQYF.